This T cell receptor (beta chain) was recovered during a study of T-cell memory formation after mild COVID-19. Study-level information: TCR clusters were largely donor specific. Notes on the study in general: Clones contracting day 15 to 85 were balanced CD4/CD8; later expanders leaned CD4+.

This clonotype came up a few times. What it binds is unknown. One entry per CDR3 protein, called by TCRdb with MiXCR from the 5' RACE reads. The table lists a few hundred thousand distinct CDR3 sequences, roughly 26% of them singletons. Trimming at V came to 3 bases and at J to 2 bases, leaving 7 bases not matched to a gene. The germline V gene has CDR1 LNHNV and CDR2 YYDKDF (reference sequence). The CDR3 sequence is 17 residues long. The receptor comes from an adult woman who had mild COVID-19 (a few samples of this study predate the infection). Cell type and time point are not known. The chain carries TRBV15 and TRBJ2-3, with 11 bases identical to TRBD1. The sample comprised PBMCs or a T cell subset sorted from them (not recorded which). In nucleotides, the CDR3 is TGTGCCACCAGCAGCTGGGGACAGGGGGAAAACACAGATACGCAGTATTTT. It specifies CATSSWGQGENTDTQYF.